This T cell receptor beta chain was captured in a study of blood T cells in healthy people across ages. Germline V gives CDR1 SGHAT, CDR2 FQNNGV. CDR3 size: 13 residues. V was cut by 6 bases and J by 6 bases, with 12 bases left in between. Findings of the study overall: Any conclusive comparison of naive versus antigen-experienced cells was prevented by using unsorted PBMCs. Unknown CMV status may confound age-related changes in expanded clones.

On this clonotype: Its antigen is not known.

Together with a sample-barcoded 5' primer, a J-beta primer mix was included in a second PCR lasting about 7 to 12 cycles. TCRdb itself ran the 5' RACE reads through MiXCR, one entry per CDR3 protein. This table has about 1.4 million distinct CDR3 sequences, 55% to 75% appearing once. The rearrangement joins TRBV11-2 to TRBJ1-5; no definite D call. Sequenced material: blood. The TCR sequence derives from a man aged 18 to 30 in good health. CDR3 sequence reads: CASRSSHGQPQHF. The CDR3 DNA follows: TGTGCCAGCAGATCCTCGCATGGTCAGCCCCAGCATTTT.